This T cell receptor (beta chain) derives from a study of cytomegalovirus exposure and HLA in healthy donors. The assay was immunoSEQ multiplex PCR, and TCRdb's table has in-frame clones only and misses some. This table holds some 70,000 clones, more than 95% found once. The CDR3 is 14 amino acids. The V and J ends lost 1 base and 5 bases respectively, with 11 bases between them. CDR1 is LGHNA, CDR2 YNFKEQ, per germline. This clone came up a few times. Sequences were obtained from PBMCs. The clonotype was recovered from a man younger than 30 in good health and CMV-seronegative. J is TRBJ1-2 and V is TRBV4-2; tentative D call: TRBD1 (5 bases). The CDR3 coding sequence is TGTGCCAGCAGCCAAGCGTCCCAGGGTTATGGCTACACCTTC. It codes for CASSQASQGYGYTF.